These 19 T cell receptor beta chains share one sample of origin, sequenced in a study of T cell repertoires in cytomegalovirus infection. TCRdb passed the reads through MiXCR, listing each CDR3 protein once. The sample gives around 540,000 distinct CDR3 sequences, roughly a third of which show up once; about a sixth is in the top ten. These receptors have no known antigen. Here the sequenced sample was cultured PBMCs, taken from culture after CMV antigen stimulation. These TCRs come from a human donor in good health (CMV status not recorded). Some clones in this sample may be carry-over from other donors' samples.

The chain recombines TRBV2 with TRBJ2-5, with 7 nucleotides matching TRBD2. Unmatched junction bases numbered 4, after V lost 5 bases and J lost 1 base. CDR3 length equals 14 residues. Germline-derived CDR1 and CDR2 are SNHLY and FYNNEI. For the CDR3, the DNA is TGTGCCAGCAGTAAAGGGAGGGGCCAAGAGACCCAGTACTTC. Encoded protein: CASSKGRGQETQYF. The full variable domain, with the rest looked up from reference TRBV2 and TRBJ2-5, is EPEVTQTPSHQVTQMGQEVILRCVPISNHLYFYWYRQILGQKVEFLVSFYNNEISEKSEIFDDQFSVERPDGSNFTLKIRSTKLEDSAMYFCASSKGRGQETQYFGPGTRLLVL.

This clonotype has just a few counts. This sequence joins TRBV4-1 and TRBJ2-1; TRBD1 matches at 9 bases. This CDR3 is built from 16 residues. Unmatched junction bases numbered 5, after V lost 5 bases and J lost 0 bases. Per the germline V gene, CDR1 is MGHRA and CDR2 is YSYEKL. CDR3: CASSLRQGVSYNEQFF. As DNA, the CDR3 is TGCGCCAGCAGCTTACGACAGGGGGTCTCCTACAATGAGCAGTTCTTC.

J is TRBJ1-2 and V is TRBV19; D unresolved. The CDR3 is 13 amino acids. Germline lookup yields CDR1 LNHDA and CDR2 SQIVND (reference sequence). Between the trimmed V and J ends, which lost 1 base and 4 bases, there was a span of 7 bases. DNA for the CDR3: TGTGCCAGTAGTATAGTGGGAGTCTATGGCTACACCTTC. This encodes CASSIVGVYGYTF. Using reference TRBV19 and TRBJ1-2 for the parts outside the CDR3, the full variable domain is DGGITQSPKYLFRKEGQNVTLSCEQNLNHDAMYWYRQDPGQGLRLIYYSQIVNDFQKGDIAEGYSVSREKKESFPLTVTSAQKNPTAFYLCASSIVGVYGYTFGSGTRLTVV.

This clonotype has only one observation. The chain joins TRBV28 to TRBJ2-5; weak D call: TRBD1 (5 bases). This CDR3 is built from 12 residues. Trimming shortened V by 7 bases and J by 5 bases, and 11 bases separated the two germline ends. Germline CDR1 is MDHEN and CDR2 is SYDVKM. The CDR3 reads CASTDRTETQYF. In DNA form, the CDR3 reads TGTGCCAGCACCGACAGAACCGAGACCCAGTACTTC. Based on the CDR3 plus reference TRBV28 and TRBJ2-5, the full variable domain is DVKVTQSSRYLVKRTGEKVFLECVQDMDHENMFWYRQDPGLGLRLIYFSYDVKMKEKGDIPEGYSVSREKKERFSLILESASTNQTSMYLCASTDRTETQYFGPGTRLLVL.

This clonotype was observed a few times. This rearrangement joins TRBV27 to TRBJ2-2; TRBD2 is a possible D gene (6 bases). The CDR3 totals 14 residues. Trimming took off 3 bases at V and 7 bases at J, with 12 bases between the two ends. Germline CDR1 and CDR2: MNHEY and SMNVEV (reference sequence). The chain's CDR3 is CASSFGGTLGELFF. The CDR3 bases are TGTGCCAGCAGTTTTGGCGGGACCCTCGGGGAGCTGTTTTTT.

The V call is TRBV6-2 or TRBV6-3, the J call TRBJ1-2; D is unclear. CDR1 is MNHEY, CDR2 SVGEGT, per germline. V gave up 6 bases and J gave up 4 bases, with 18 bases separating them. This CDR3 has 15 residues. CDR3 region: CASSFPLRGFYGYTF. In DNA, the CDR3 is TGTGCCAGCAGCTTTCCCTTGAGAGGGTTCTATGGCTACACCTTC.

This clonotype showed up many times. This chain connects TRBV7-8 to TRBJ2-1; TRBD2 matches 13 bases. V trimming: 4 bases; J trimming: 4 bases; junction bases outside the gene matches: 7. The CDR3 totals 17 residues. Germline assignment: CDR1 SGHVS and CDR2 FQNEAQ. DNA of the CDR3: TGTGCCAGCAGCTCTTTGGGGACTAGCGGGACTTACAATGAGCAGTTCTTC. This gives the protein CASSSLGTSGTYNEQFF.

This clonotype was counted at least ten times. The rearrangement joins TRBV7-2 to TRBJ2-3, with 9 bases that match TRBD2. V shed 1 base, J shed 5 bases, and the junction held 13 bases outside the gene matches. Germline V gives CDR1 SGHTA, CDR2 FQGNSA. This CDR3 region has 18 residues. Written as DNA, the CDR3 is TGTGCCAGCAGCTTAGGAGTTTTAGCGGGAGACCCGAGAGATACGCAGTATTTT. It specifies CASSLGVLAGDPRDTQYF.

The chain carries TRBV2 and TRBJ1-2; 9 bases map to TRBD1. The CDR3 is 15 amino acids. The trim removed 5 bases at V and 6 bases at J, leaving 10 bases unmatched. Germline CDR1 and CDR2: SNHLY and FYNNEI. The CDR3: CASSPLQGAINGYTF. The CDR3 bases are TGTGCCAGCAGTCCATTACAGGGGGCAATCAATGGCTACACCTTC.

This clonotype has a handful of counts. This sequence joins TRBV7-2 and TRBJ2-1; D is undetermined. V lost 2 bases, J lost 7 bases, and 9 bases lay in between. CDR1 is SGHTA and CDR2 is FQGNSA in the germline V gene. The CDR3 length is 13 residues. The CDR3 spells CASSLFQRNEQFF. The CDR3 DNA follows: TGTGCCAGCAGCTTATTCCAGAGGAATGAGCAGTTCTTC.

The V call is TRBV5-6, the J call TRBJ2-3, with a possible D match to TRBD1 (6 bases). Germline V gene sequence: CDR1 SGHDT, CDR2 YYEEEE. Between the trimmed V and J ends, which lost 3 bases and 11 bases, there was a span of 16 bases. The CDR3 spans 13 residues. The CDR3 loop is CASSSWSRGEQYF. The CDR3 nucleotides read TGTGCCAGCAGCTCGTGGTCCAGGGGTGAGCAGTATTTT.

About this clonotype itself: Germline and junction disagree at one end, which may indicate a read error. The chain has TRBV10-3 and TRBJ1-1, with D unclear. Germline V CDR1 and CDR2: ENHRY, SYGVKD. The CDR3 loop spans 15 amino acids. CDR3 sequence reads: CVITADGVLSTEAFF. In DNA form, the CDR3 reads TGTGTCATCACCGCGGATGGGGTGTTGAGTACTGAAGCTTTCTTT.

This chain uses TRBV18 with TRBJ1-2; 7 nucleotides align to TRBD1. V was pared by 6 bases and J by 6 bases, with 7 bases of the junction left unmatched. CDR3 size: 13 residues. Germline V gene sequence: CDR1 KGHSH, CDR2 LQKENI. This CDR3 is CASSLDRDHGYTF. For the CDR3, the DNA is TGTGCCAGCTCCCTCGACAGGGACCATGGCTACACCTTC.

This clonotype showed up just a few times. The V gene is TRBV19, the J gene TRBJ2-1; D gene uncertain. V was shortened by 6 bases and J by 5 bases, with 8 bases between the two germline ends. This CDR3 is 12 amino acids long. From germline, CDR1 is LNHDA and CDR2 SQIVND (reference sequence). CDR3 sequence reads: CASSFINNEQFF. The CDR3 DNA reads as TGTGCCAGTAGCTTCATAAACAATGAGCAGTTCTTC.

The chain combines TRBV19 with TRBJ2-1; the match to TRBD2 covers 10 bases. V lost 4 bases and J lost 3; bases outside the gene matches: 6. The CDR3 covers 16 residues. CDR1 is LNHDA, CDR2 SQIVND, per germline (reference sequence). Here the CDR3 DNA reads TGTGCCAGTAGTAATGTCGGGACTAGCGACTACAATGAGCAGTTCTTC. This encodes CASSNVGTSDYNEQFF.

This clonotype has only a few counts. This chain links TRBV4-1 with TRBJ2-5, with D perhaps TRBD1 (6 bases). Germline V lookup: CDR1 MGHRA, CDR2 YSYEKL. This CDR3 has 15 residues. V was pared by 1 base and J by 3 bases, with 12 bases between. CDR3 bases: TGCGCCAGCAGCCAAGTTGGGGGCAGGGAAGAGACCCAGTACTTC. As protein: CASSQVGGREETQYF.

The J gene is TRBJ2-6, the V gene TRBV12-3 or TRBV12-4, with TRBD1 as a possible D gene (6 bases). V shed 7 bases and J shed 0 bases, with 10 bases lying between them. CDR3 length equals 15 residues. CDR3 bases: TGTGCCAGCACACCAGGGGACTCTGGGGCCAACGTCCTGACTTTC. Its translation is CASTPGDSGANVLTF.

This clonotype has just a few counts. The chain combines TRBV19 with TRBJ2-1; 8 bases match TRBD1. Trimming at V came to 3 bases and at J to 8 bases, leaving 6 bases not matched to a gene. The CDR3 sequence is 14 residues long. Germline values: CDR1 LNHDA, CDR2 SQIVND (reference sequence). The chain's CDR3 is CASSIRDRIHEQFF. The DNA of the CDR3 is TGTGCCAGTAGTATTCGGGACAGGATCCATGAGCAGTTCTTC.

In its sample, this clonotype was seen a few times. The rearrangement uses TRBV20-1 and TRBJ2-2, with TRBD2 as a possible D gene (6 bases). The CDR3 covers 15 residues. Trimming removed 0 bases at V and 5 bases at J, with 13 bases between. The germline V gene encodes CDR1 DFQATT and CDR2 SNEGSKA (reference sequence). The CDR3 coding sequence is TGCAGTGCTAGAGATGGGGCGAGCGGGACCGGGGAGCTGTTTTTT. It encodes CSARDGASGTGELFF.